The sequence of this TCR beta chain was determined in a study of blood T cell repertoires in COVID-19. On the study more broadly: Material from acute and convalescent COVID-19 was sourced from the United States, Italy and Spain.

CDR3 length: 13 amino acids. Germline V lookup: CDR1 LNHDA, CDR2 SQIVND (reference sequence). The germline V and J ends were trimmed by 5 bases and 3 bases, with 10 bases remaining between them. Produced via immunoSEQ multiplex PCR; TCRdb's table is partial and in-frame only. The sample consists of some 130,000 clones, around nine tenths of them appearing once. The receptor was derived from a woman aged 45-59 years who had recovered from COVID-19. The sequenced sample consisted of PBMCs or T cells enriched from blood (not recorded which). This rearrangement joins TRBV19 to TRBJ1-2; unclear D gene. The CDR3 DNA sequence: TGTGCCAGTAGTTTCCGACAAGACTATGGCTACACCTTC. It yields the protein CASSFRQDYGYTF.